This TCR beta chain derives from a study of post-analysis software for immune sequencing data. Across the whole study: Several disease courses (relapsing-remitting, secondary progressive and progressive-relapsing) of multiple sclerosis were included.

This clonotype was seen at least ten times. The antigen remains undetermined. Findings and caveats of the study: Pronounced co-clustering by F measure was evident among identically batched samples. The normalized Chao1 diversity of multiple sclerosis patients was significantly lower than that of controls. TRBV5-6, TRBV5-1 and TRBV20-1 were among 4 or 5 TRBV segments more frequent in patients than controls.

V dropped 2 bases and J dropped 0 bases, with 11 bases sitting between them. Germline values: CDR1 SQVTM, CDR2 ANQGSEA. This CDR3 is 15 amino acids long. Researchers reported that TCR beta cDNA libraries carried unique molecular identifiers. Starting from around 0.96 to 9.9 million T cells, the study yielded about 500,000 cDNA molecules. TCRdb recomputed calls from the PCR reads with MiXCR, one row per CDR3 protein. The sample has approximately 360,000 distinct CDR3 sequences, less than 40% seen once; the top ten hold about an eighth. The source of this sequence is a girl between 5 and 17 years old with multiple sclerosis. This chain connects TRBV29-1 to TRBJ2-1; D ambiguous. The specimen was blood. In nucleotides, the CDR3 is TGCAGCGTTGAAATTTGGGATAGCTCCTACAATGAGCAGTTCTTC. Amino acids: CSVEIWDSSYNEQFF.